This paragraph covers one T cell receptor (beta chain) sequence. Its target is not known. This CDR3 region has 15 residues. CDR1 is SGHDT and CDR2 is YYEEEE in the germline V gene. With V trimmed by 7 bases and J by 0 bases, 6 bases remained unmatched. This specimen comes from a study of circulating and synovial CD4+ cells in juvenile arthritis. Using immunoSEQ multiplex PCR, the repertoire was profiled, and TCRdb retains in-frame clones only, with some absent. This table has around 32,000 clones, 90% to 95% appearing once. General study findings and limits: Bulk blood CD4 repertoires were more diverse than these.

The genes are TRBV5-6 and TRBJ1-5, with 8 bases matching TRBD1. Sample: CD4+ T cells from blood. The sequence derives from a human donor with juvenile idiopathic arthritis. CDR3 coding DNA: TGTGCCAGCGGCAGGGGGCTTGATAGCAATCAGCCCCAGCATTTT. Its protein product is CASGRGLDSNQPQHF.